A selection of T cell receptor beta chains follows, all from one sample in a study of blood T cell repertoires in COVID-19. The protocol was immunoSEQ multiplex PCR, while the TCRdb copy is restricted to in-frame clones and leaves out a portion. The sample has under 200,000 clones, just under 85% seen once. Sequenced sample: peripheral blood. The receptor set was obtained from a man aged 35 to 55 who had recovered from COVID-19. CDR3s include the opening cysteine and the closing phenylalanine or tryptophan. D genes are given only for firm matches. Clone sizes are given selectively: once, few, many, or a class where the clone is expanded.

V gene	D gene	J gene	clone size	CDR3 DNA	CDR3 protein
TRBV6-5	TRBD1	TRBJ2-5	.	TGTGCCAGCGACAGGGTCGAGGGTACGGCCCAGTACTTC	CASDRVEGTAQYF
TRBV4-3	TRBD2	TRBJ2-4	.	TGCGCCAGCAGCCCCTCACGGGCTAGCGGGATTCCCAAAAACATTCAGTACTTC	CASSPSRASGIPKNIQYF
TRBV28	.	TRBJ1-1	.	TGTGCCAGCTGGACAGCCACTGAAGCTTTCTTT	CASWTATEAFF
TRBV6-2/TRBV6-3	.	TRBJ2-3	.	TGTGCCAGCAGCCCTGGCGGGGCAGGGAAAGCAGATACGCAGTATTTT	CASSPGGAGKADTQYF
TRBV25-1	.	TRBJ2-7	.	TGTGCCAGCAGTGAAGGGAGTTCCGAGCAGTACTTC	CASSEGSSEQYF
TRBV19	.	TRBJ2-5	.	TGTGCCAGTAGTAGACAGGAGTCCTGGGAGACCCAGTACTTC	CASSRQESWETQYF
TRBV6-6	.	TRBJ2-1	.	TGTGCCAGCAGAACTCTAGGGGCTGCATACAATGAGCAGTTCTTC	CASRTLGAAYNEQFF
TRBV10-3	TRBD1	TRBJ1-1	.	TGTGCCATCACCGGAGACAGGGTGAACACTGAAGCTTTCTTT	CAITGDRVNTEAFF
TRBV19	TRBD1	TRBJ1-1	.	TGTGCCAGTAGAAACAGGGGTGGATACACTGAAGCTTTCTTT	CASRNRGGYTEAFF
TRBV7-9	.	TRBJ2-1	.	TGTGCCAGCAGCCGAGCAATTACCGCACTGTTCTTC	CASSRAITALFF
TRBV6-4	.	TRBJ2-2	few	TGTGCCAGCAGTGCAGCGACTACTACGAACACCGGGGAGCTGTTTTTT	CASSAATTTNTGELFF
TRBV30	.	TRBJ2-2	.	TGTGCCTGGATTACAGGGAACACCGGGGAGCTGTTTTTT	CAWITGNTGELFF